The entry that follows covers one T cell receptor beta chain sequence. This clonotype was seen more than once but under ten times. The specificity of this receptor is unknown. Per-base quality was not reported, and no clone a single base away is much larger than it. This specimen belongs to a study of T cell repertoires in cytomegalovirus infection (dated 2019 in TCRdb). About the study as a whole: Alongside well-studied HLA-B-restricted epitopes, the peptide stimulations were aimed at recently identified HLA-C-restricted CMV epitopes, whose presentation resists viral immunomodulation. Because public TCR beta signatures pointed to carriage of CMV infection together with the matching HLA type, the HLA type of each donor mattered for the analysis.

Sequencing was carried out with an Illumina HiSeq 1500. TCRdb cleaned the public reads at Q25 with fastp, built clones with MiXCR and kept in-frame beta chains. Records with the same CDR3 protein are collapsed into one entry carrying the most frequent genes and DNA. The sample table lists some 900,000 distinct CDR3 sequences, around a third of them with a count of one. Around 12% of the sample rests with the top ten. Study-wide findings and limitations: Carriers of CMV infection plus the relevant HLA type were discriminated by the cumulative frequency of public TCR beta family members in the study cohort and in an independent approximately 360-donor cohort. The ex vivo response was dominated by HLA-C-restricted CMV-specific TCR beta clonotypes, and the single most frequent clonotype in two of eight donors was supplied by these HLA-C-restricted clonotypes.

The CDR3 holds 14 amino acids from the cysteine to the phenylalanine. Only the CDR3 DNA is retained, 42 bases long and in frame from the first base. CDR1 and CDR2, per the germline V gene, are SNHLY and FYNNEI. Relative to germline, V is 2 bases shorter and J is 8 bases shorter, with 13 bases between their ends. According to the study, the label for this sample's treatment or condition signals: in vitro stimulation with specific CMV peptide epitopes to enrich CMV-specific T cells. The sequence was obtained from a human donor in good health (CMV status not recorded). Some clones in this sample may be carry-over from other donors' samples. Sequencing was performed on cultured CD8+ T cells from PBMCs, taken from culture after CMV antigen stimulation. The chain uses TRBV2 and TRBJ2-4; the D gene remains uncertain. The sequence in DNA is TGTGCCAGCAGTGAATCTGGCCGGGCGGACATTCAGTACTTC. Its product reads: CASSESGRADIQYF.